The present TCR beta chain was sequenced within a study of metastatic and nonmetastatic thyroid tumors. Study-wide context: Peripheral blood and tumor or nodule samples from malignant and benign thyroid patients were compared. General study points: Significantly higher TCR beta diversity was reportedly seen in malignant thyroid tumors than benign nodules, in blood and tumor.

Many counts were recorded for this clone. What it binds is unknown. Per the original methods: The study's classifier, a distant-metastasis tool for papillary thyroid cancer, was built using CDR3 differences across clinicopathological groups. TCRdb reprocessed the PCR reads using MiXCR. TCRdb's processing, not the authors' own work, is the source of the V and J calls. The profile shows some 93,000 clones, about 13% of them singletons. V dropped 5 bases and J dropped 1; count of bases not matched to a gene: 10. The CDR3 contains 16 residues. Germline V CDR1 and CDR2: DFQATT, SNEGSKA (reference sequence). The entire patient cohort was treatment-naive prior to thyroid surgery.

The material sequenced was blood. The source of this sequence is a female donor with papillary thyroid cancer or a benign thyroid nodule (not recorded which). Some clones in this sample may be carry-over from other donors' samples. J is TRBJ2-1 and V is TRBV20-1; 8 bases are shared with TRBD2. Here the CDR3 reads CSAWGAGEWSYNEQFF. The CDR3 region has the DNA TGCAGTGCTTGGGGAGCGGGAGAATGGTCCTACAATGAGCAGTTCTTC.